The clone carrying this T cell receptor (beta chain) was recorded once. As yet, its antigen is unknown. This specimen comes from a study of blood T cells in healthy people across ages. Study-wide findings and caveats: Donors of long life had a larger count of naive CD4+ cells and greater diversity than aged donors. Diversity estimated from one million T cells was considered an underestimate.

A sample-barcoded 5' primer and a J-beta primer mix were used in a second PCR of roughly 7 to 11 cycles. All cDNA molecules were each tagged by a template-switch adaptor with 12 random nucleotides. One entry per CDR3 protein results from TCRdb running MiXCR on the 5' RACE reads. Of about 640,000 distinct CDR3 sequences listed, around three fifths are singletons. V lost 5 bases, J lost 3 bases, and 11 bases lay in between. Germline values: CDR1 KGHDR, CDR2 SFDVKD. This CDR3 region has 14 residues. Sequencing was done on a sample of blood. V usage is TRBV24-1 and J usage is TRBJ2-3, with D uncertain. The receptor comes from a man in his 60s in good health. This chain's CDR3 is CATSGRERTDTQYF. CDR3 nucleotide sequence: TGTGCCACCAGTGGGAGAGAACGGACAGATACGCAGTATTTT.